One and the same sample provided the 8 T cell receptor beta chains below, sequenced in a study of shared clonotypes between healthy human individuals. The assay was immunoSEQ multiplex PCR, and TCRdb's table has in-frame clones only and misses some. Among about 480,000 clones, 70% to 80% were seen once, and the ten largest hold under 15%. Specimen: PBMCs. The receptors come from a woman aged 40 to 50 in good health. Some clones in this sample may be carry-over from other donors' samples.

The genes are TRBV28 and TRBJ2-7, with 12 bases fitting TRBD2. Looked up from germline, CDR1 is MDHEN and CDR2 is SYDVKM. V was clipped by 3 bases and J by 5 bases; unmatched bases: 8. This CDR3 has 16 amino acids. The CDR3 is CASSFGPSGRAHEQYF. The DNA of the CDR3 is TGTGCCAGCAGTTTCGGTCCTAGCGGGAGGGCCCACGAGCAGTACTTC.

A word on this clone: The same CDR3 also results from other DNA sequences found in this sample. The chain uses TRBV19 and TRBJ2-7, with 11 bases lining up with TRBD2. CDR1 is LNHDA, CDR2 SQIVND, per germline (reference sequence). V shed 5 bases and J 4 bases; nucleotides not matched to a gene: 4. The CDR3 is made up of 14 amino acids. The CDR3 DNA sequence: TGTGCCAGTAGTGGACTAGCGGGTTCTTACGAGCAGTACTTC. Its protein product is CASSGLAGSYEQYF. Full variable domain (outside the CDR3, taken from reference TRBV19 and TRBJ2-7): DGGITQSPKYLFRKEGQNVTLSCEQNLNHDAMYWYRQDPGQGLRLIYYSQIVNDFQKGDIAEGYSVSREKKESFPLTVTSAQKNPTAFYLCASSGLAGSYEQYFGPGTRLTVT.

This sequence joins TRBV28 and TRBJ2-5, with 14 bases fitting TRBD2. V was pared by 6 bases and J by 5 bases, with 2 bases of the junction left unmatched. Per germline, CDR1 MDHEN and CDR2 SYDVKM. The CDR3 is 14 amino acids. In DNA, the CDR3 is TGTGCCAGCAGCGGGACTAGCGGGAGTGAGACCCAGTACTTC. Protein sequence: CASSGTSGSETQYF. Filled out from reference TRBV28 and TRBJ2-5, the complete variable domain reads DVKVTQSSRYLVKRTGEKVFLECVQDMDHENMFWYRQDPGLGLRLIYFSYDVKMKEKGDIPEGYSVSREKKERFSLILESASTNQTSMYLCASSGTSGSETQYFGPGTRLLVL.

The chain recombines TRBV10-2 with TRBJ1-5; 10 nucleotides align to TRBD1. CDR3 length: 14 residues. Germline V gene sequence: CDR1 WSHSY, CDR2 SAAADI. The V and J ends lost 6 bases and 3 bases, in that order; junction bases with no gene match: 2. This CDR3 reads CASRTGGSNQPQHF. The CDR3 bases are TGCGCCAGCAGGACAGGGGGCTCCAATCAGCCCCAGCATTTT.

CDR3: CASRVADTQYF. The CDR3 DNA follows: TGTGCCAGCAGGGTGGCAGATACGCAGTATTTT. The chain carries TRBV2 and TRBJ2-3; no reliable D call. Trimming shortened V by 6 bases and J by 4 bases, and 5 bases separated the two germline ends. The CDR3 is 11 residues long. Germline CDR1 and CDR2: SNHLY and FYNNEI. The full variable domain, in which reference TRBV2 and TRBJ2-3 provide the parts outside the CDR3, is EPEVTQTPSHQVTQMGQEVILRCVPISNHLYFYWYRQILGQKVEFLVSFYNNEISEKSEIFDDQFSVERPDGSNFTLKIRSTKLEDSAMYFCASRVADTQYFGPGTRLTVL.

This chain uses TRBV7-3 with TRBJ2-3; 10 bases are shared with TRBD2. The ends lost 1 base at V and 5 bases at J; junction bases unmatched: 12. The CDR3 runs 18 residues. Germline-derived CDR1 and CDR2 are SGHTA and FQGTGA. CDR3 amino acids: CASSLRGGLAERGDTQYF. The CDR3 DNA is TGTGCCAGCAGCTTAAGAGGCGGACTAGCGGAGAGGGGAGATACGCAGTATTTT.

J is TRBJ2-1 and V is TRBV7-8, with D maybe TRBD1 (5 bases). The CDR3 covers 17 residues. V lost 7 bases, J lost 2 bases, and 21 bases lay in between. Germline CDR1 reads SGHVS; CDR2 reads FQNEAQ. CDR3 bases: TGTGCCAGCACCCCCGAAGGTGGAGTAGGGGCCTACAATGAGCAGTTCTTC. It is translated as CASTPEGGVGAYNEQFF.

The rearrangement links TRBV5-1 to TRBJ1-6; possible D gene TRBD1, 5 bases. Germline CDR1 reads SGHRS; CDR2 reads YFSETQ. CDR3 length: 14 amino acids. V dropped 2 bases and J dropped 9 bases, with 12 bases sitting between them. Here the CDR3 DNA reads TGCGCCAGCAGCTTAGCGGGGGAGTCTTCACCCCTCCACTTT. Its translation: CASSLAGESSPLHF.